The 14 T cell receptor beta chains presented below share a single source sample, sequenced in a study of CD8+ T cells in alopecia areata. Treatment: oral pan-JAK inhibitor, 5-10 mg twice daily. Extracted from the samples, RNA was reverse transcribed into cDNA to serve as the sequencing template. Only in-frame clones appear in the TCRdb table, and some are missing; sequencing was by immunoSEQ multiplex PCR. This table holds approximately 220,000 clones, about two fifths found once. The specimen was CD4+ T cells sorted from blood, collected around week 30, from a patient treated with tofacitinib. These receptors all come from a human donor with alopecia areata.

The chain carries TRBV5-4 and TRBJ2-7, with D unclear. V was pared by 4 bases and J by 6 bases, with 11 bases between. Germline V CDR1 and CDR2: SGHNT, YYREEE (reference sequence). CDR3 length: 12 residues. CDR3 in amino acids: CASSQGFGEQYF. The CDR3 coding sequence is TGTGCCAGCAGCCAAGGGTTCGGCGAGCAGTACTTC. The variable domain in full, with the rest retrieved from reference TRBV5-4 and TRBJ2-7, is ETGVTQSPTHLIKTRGQQVTLRCSSQSGHNTVSWYQQALGQGPQFIFQYYREEENGRGNFPPRFSGLQFPNYSSELNVNALELDDSALYLCASSQGFGEQYFGPGTRLTVT.

This clone was seen more than once but under ten times. The chain joins TRBV29-1 to TRBJ1-3; unclear D gene. Between the trimmed V and J ends, which lost 6 bases and 0 bases, there was a span of 9 bases. This CDR3 region has 13 residues. CDR1 and CDR2 from the germline V gene are SQVTM and ANQGSEA. DNA for the CDR3: TGCAGCGTGCGATTATACTCTGGAAACACCATATATTTT. It encodes CSVRLYSGNTIYF.

This chain connects TRBV9 to TRBJ1-2; 7 nucleotides align to TRBD1. The CDR3 spans 16 residues. Germline V gives CDR1 SGDLS, CDR2 YYNGEE. V lost 3 bases to trimming and J lost 1 base; unmatched junction nucleotides: 9. CDR3 sequence (DNA): TGTGCCAGCAGCGAAGGACAGGATAGAATTAACTATGGCTACACCTTC. It codes for CASSEGQDRINYGYTF.

The V gene is TRBV7-2, the J gene TRBJ2-5; perhaps TRBD2 as D (6 bases). Per the germline V gene, CDR1 is SGHTA and CDR2 is FQGNSA. V dropped 1 base and J dropped 0 bases, with 9 bases sitting between them. This CDR3 region has 15 residues. CDR3 sequence (DNA): TGTGCCAGCAGCTTAGTGCGGGGAAACCAAGAGACCCAGTACTTC. This sequence encodes CASSLVRGNQETQYF. The full variable domain, completed using reference TRBV7-2 and TRBJ2-5, is GAGVSQSPSNKVTEKGKDVELRCDPISGHTALYWYRQSLGQGLEFLIYFQGNSAPDKSGLPSDRFSAERTGGSVSTLTIQRTQQEDSAVYLCASSLVRGNQETQYFGPGTRLLVL.

This clone has only a few counts. The rearrangement uses TRBV23-1 and TRBJ1-5; a weak D match, TRBD1 (5 bases). TRBV23-1 is an ORF; its function is uncertain. The CDR3 has 13 residues. V was shortened by 6 bases and J by 6 bases, with 12 bases between the two germline ends. The CDR3: CASRIQGSQPQHF. The CDR3 DNA follows: TGCGCCAGCAGGATTCAGGGAAGTCAGCCCCAGCATTTT.

The chain couples TRBV11-2 to TRBJ2-6; TRBD1 matches at 10 bases. The CDR3 runs to 19 residues. Germline CDR1 is SGHAT and CDR2 is FQNNGV. The V segment lost 7 bases and the J segment 0 bases; nucleotides outside the gene matches: 12. DNA of the CDR3: TGTGCCAGCACAATTTACGGGGACAGGGGACTCTCTGGGGCCAACGTCCTGACTTTC. This gives the protein CASTIYGDRGLSGANVLTF.

The rearrangement joins TRBV6-5 to TRBJ2-3, with 7 bases matching TRBD2. Germline V CDR1 and CDR2: MNHEY, SVGAGI. V was pared by 2 bases and J by 5 bases, with 7 bases of the junction left unmatched. CDR3 length: 15 amino acids. CDR3: CASSYKAGTGDTQYF. CDR3 in DNA: TGTGCCAGCAGTTACAAAGCGGGGACGGGAGATACGCAGTATTTT.

The chain is built from TRBV14 and TRBJ2-7, with no clear D. Germline V gives CDR1 SGHDN, CDR2 FVKESK. The CDR3 runs to 12 residues. Trimming shortened V by 3 bases and J by 0 bases, and 3 bases separated the two germline ends. Here the CDR3 reads CASSHVSYEQYF. The CDR3 DNA reads TGTGCCAGCAGCCACGTCTCCTACGAGCAGTACTTC.

This clone was recorded a few times. The rearrangement joins TRBV29-1 to TRBJ1-1; no definite D call. V lost 7 bases and J lost 1, with 10 bases in between. Germline V gene lookup returns CDR1 SQVTM and CDR2 ANQGSEA. CDR3 length: 12 residues. The CDR3 nucleotides read TGCAGCGCGCGGACGGAGAACACTGAAGCTTTCTTT. Translated, it gives CSARTENTEAFF.

This clone was observed a few times. The chain carries TRBV28 and TRBJ2-7, with D possibly TRBD2 on 5 matching bases. The germline CDR1 and CDR2 sequences are MDHEN and SYDVKM. The ends were cut back, 7 bases at V and 6 bases at J, with 16 bases in the middle. The CDR3 consists of 13 residues. The CDR3 nucleotides read TGTGCCAGCACCCAAAGCGGCGACTCCGAGCAGTACTTC. This sequence encodes CASTQSGDSEQYF.

Many counts were recorded for this clone. The chain links TRBV19 to TRBJ2-7; TRBD1 matches 7 bases. With V trimmed by 6 bases and J by 0 bases, 5 bases remained unmatched. The CDR3 is made up of 14 amino acids. Germline CDR1 LNHDA, CDR2 SQIVND (reference sequence). CDR3 nucleotide sequence: TGTGCCAGTAGCCGACAGGGAGACTCCTACGAGCAGTACTTC. Residues: CASSRQGDSYEQYF.

This clone was recorded a few times. This rearrangement joins TRBV7-2 to TRBJ2-4; 8 positions agree with TRBD1. Trimming removed 4 bases from V and 1 base from J; junction bases left unmatched: 6. The CDR3 is made up of 16 amino acids. From germline, CDR1 is SGHTA and CDR2 FQGNSA. The CDR3 here is CASSSTGGSAKNIQYF. The CDR3 region has the DNA TGTGCCAGCAGCTCCACAGGGGGTTCGGCCAAAAACATTCAGTACTTC.

There are a few counts of this clone. This sequence joins TRBV27 and TRBJ2-3; TRBD2 matches at 9 bases. The ends lost 9 bases at V and 3 bases at J; junction bases unmatched: 10. In germline, CDR1 is MNHEY, CDR2 SMNVEV (reference sequence). The CDR3 has 15 residues. CDR3 sequence (DNA): TGTGCCAGTCTCCGGAGCGGGAGGAGGACAGATACGCAGTATTTT. Its protein product is CASLRSGRRTDTQYF.

This chain connects TRBV7-9 to TRBJ1-2; TRBD1 matches 8 bases. With 1 base clipped from V and 13 bases from J, the junction kept 11 bases outside the gene matches. Germline lookup yields CDR1 SEHNR and CDR2 FQNEAQ (reference sequence). The CDR3 is 14 residues long. The CDR3 DNA is TGTGCCAGCAGCTTAGAGGGGACAGGCGACCCTCTCACCTTC. This translates into CASSLEGTGDPLTF.